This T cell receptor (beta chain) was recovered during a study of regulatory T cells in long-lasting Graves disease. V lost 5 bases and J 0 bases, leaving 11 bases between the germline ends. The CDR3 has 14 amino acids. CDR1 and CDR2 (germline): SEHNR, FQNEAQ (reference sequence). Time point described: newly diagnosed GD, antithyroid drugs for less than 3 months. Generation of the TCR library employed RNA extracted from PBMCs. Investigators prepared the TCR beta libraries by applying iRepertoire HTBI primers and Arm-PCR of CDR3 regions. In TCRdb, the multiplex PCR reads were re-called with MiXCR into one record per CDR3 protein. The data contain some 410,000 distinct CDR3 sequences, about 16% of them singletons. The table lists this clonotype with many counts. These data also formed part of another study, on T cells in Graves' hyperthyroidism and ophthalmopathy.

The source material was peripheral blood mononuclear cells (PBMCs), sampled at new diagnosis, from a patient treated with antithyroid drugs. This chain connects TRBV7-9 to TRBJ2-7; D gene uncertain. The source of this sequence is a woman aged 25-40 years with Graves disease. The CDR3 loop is CASSERRNSYEQYF. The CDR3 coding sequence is TGTGCCAGCAGCGAACGACGGAACTCCTACGAGCAGTACTTC.